The clone carrying this T cell receptor beta chain has only a few counts. In the PCR, 60 Vbeta and 13 Jbeta primers were used. Sequencing was performed with immunoSEQ multiplex PCR; in TCRdb, only in-frame clones are kept and a portion is missing. The table lists 120,000 to 150,000 clones, roughly 80% of them singletons. The data were taken from a study of cytomegalovirus exposure and HLA in healthy donors. CDR1 and CDR2 (germline): SGDLS, YYNGEE. The ends were cut back, 0 bases at V and 2 bases at J, with 12 bases in the middle. The CDR3 contains 15 residues. This rearrangement joins TRBV9 to TRBJ2-7; D remains ambiguous. Sequencing used PBMCs. The TCR was taken from a woman aged 40 to 50 in good health and CMV-seronegative. The CDR3 is CASSVEAGLAYEQYF. Written as DNA, the CDR3 is TGTGCCAGCAGCGTAGAAGCCGGTTTAGCCTACGAGCAGTACTTC.